This T cell receptor (beta chain) was profiled in a study of T cell responses to AZD1222 COVID-19 vaccine. CDR1 LGHDT and CDR2 YNNKEL come from the germline V gene (reference sequence). The CDR3 loop spans 14 amino acids. V lost 2 bases, J lost 4 bases, and 11 bases lay in between. Produced via immunoSEQ multiplex PCR; TCRdb's table is partial and in-frame only. The top ten clones hold 4% to 5% of a sample with about 100,000 clones, around 87% of them seen once. Study results and limitations: The span of vaccine-associated CD4 TCRs extended across spike, with dominance at 160-218 and 743-854. Spike-specific TCR breadth and depth went up after people got two AZD1222 doses.

Of note for this clone: The target antigen is unknown.

Sequenced material: peripheral blood, taken on day 0 of MenACWY control vaccination. This sequence originates from an adult in good health. This chain joins TRBV3-1 (or the pseudogene TRBV3-2) and TRBJ1-2; no firm D call. The CDR3, as DNA: TGTGCCAGCAGCCAAACCAGAGACGTCTATGGCTACACCTTC. Translated: CASSQTRDVYGYTF.